The rows below give T cell receptor beta chains drawn from one sample of a study of shared clonotypes between healthy human individuals. Profiled with immunoSEQ multiplex PCR; TCRdb holds only in-frame clones, not every one. Of around 2.1 million clones in the sample, approximately 94% were seen once. Sequencing was performed on naive CD4+ T cells sorted from blood. The receptors originated from a man between 18 and 35 years old in good health. Each CDR3 is given with its conserved first and last residue. Each record gives: CDR3 length, V gene, J gene, CDR3 protein.

len: 12
v_gene: TRBV11-3
j_gene: TRBJ2-1
CDR3aa: CASSLQDDEQFF

len: 18
v_gene: TRBV9
j_gene: TRBJ2-3
CDR3aa: CASSARQGAELASNTQYF

len: 13
v_gene: TRBV6-6
j_gene: TRBJ1-5
CDR3aa: CASTTEVNQPQHF

len: 14
v_gene: TRBV9
j_gene: TRBJ2-7
CDR3aa: CASSVGGDSYEQYF

len: 14
v_gene: TRBV14
j_gene: TRBJ2-7
CDR3aa: CASSLAGGTYEQYF

len: 15
v_gene: TRBV18
j_gene: TRBJ2-1
CDR3aa: CASSPPGLTYNEQFF

len: 16
v_gene: TRBV6-6
j_gene: TRBJ2-3
CDR3aa: CASSSRDRGSPDTQYF

len: 15
v_gene: TRBV11-2
j_gene: TRBJ2-1
CDR3aa: CASSLGLDLANEQFF

len: 13
v_gene: TRBV6-1
j_gene: TRBJ2-3
CDR3aa: CASNPGDTDTQYF

len: 15
v_gene: TRBV7-2
j_gene: TRBJ2-7
CDR3aa: CASSLGRESYYEQYF

len: 14
v_gene: TRBV5-1
j_gene: TRBJ2-3
CDR3aa: CASSLGKGSDTQYF

len: 13
v_gene: TRBV9
j_gene: TRBJ1-1
CDR3aa: CASSVDLNTEAFF

len: 12
v_gene: TRBV6-1
j_gene: TRBJ2-1
CDR3aa: CASRAGEIEQFF

len: 12
v_gene: TRBV7-6
j_gene: TRBJ2-1
CDR3aa: CASSYEGNEQFF

len: 16
v_gene: TRBV7-2
j_gene: TRBJ2-1
CDR3aa: CASSARQGAYYNEQFF

len: 15
v_gene: TRBV5-1
j_gene: TRBJ2-7
CDR3aa: CASSWGQGSSYEQYF

len: 15
v_gene: TRBV4-1
j_gene: TRBJ2-1
CDR3aa: CASSQDLGGGLGEFF

len: 15
v_gene: TRBV27
j_gene: TRBJ1-5
CDR3aa: CASASLGVSNQPQHF

len: 13
v_gene: TRBV7-9
j_gene: TRBJ1-1
CDR3aa: CASSLKGDTEAFF

len: 17
v_gene: TRBV18
j_gene: TRBJ1-2
CDR3aa: CASSPLSGRTFGYGYTF

len: 15
v_gene: TRBV29-1
j_gene: TRBJ1-1
CDR3aa: CSAQGARTRNTEAFF

len: 14
v_gene: TRBV7-9
j_gene: TRBJ1-2
CDR3aa: CASSAGDSGYGYTF

len: 15
v_gene: TRBV6-1
j_gene: TRBJ2-5
CDR3aa: CASILGLAGGQTQYF

len: 17
v_gene: TRBV2
j_gene: TRBJ2-6
CDR3aa: CASTSSGAPSGANVLTF

len: 13
v_gene: TRBV7-9
j_gene: TRBJ2-7
CDR3aa: CASSPSSGSEQYF

len: 14
v_gene: TRBV14
j_gene: TRBJ1-1
CDR3aa: CASSPYQGGTEAFF

len: 16
v_gene: TRBV5-8
j_gene: TRBJ2-3
CDR3aa: CASSPLTGDVTDTQYF

len: 15
v_gene: TRBV7-6
j_gene: TRBJ2-7
CDR3aa: CASSLVAGGSYEQYF